These 8 T cell receptor beta chains originate from one sample sequenced in a study of cytomegalovirus exposure and HLA in healthy donors. The PCR was carried out with 60 Vbeta primers and 13 Jbeta primers. Method: immunoSEQ multiplex PCR; TCRdb's copy keeps in-frame clones and lacks some. The data contain more than 110,000 clones, roughly three quarters of them seen just once; the ten biggest clones take up 4% to 6%. Sequences were obtained from PBMCs. The receptors originated from a woman between 45 and 60 years old in good health and CMV-seronegative.

The sample holds a few counts of this clone. The genes are TRBV9 and TRBJ2-7; 9 nucleotides align to TRBD2. The junction had 8 bases not matched to a gene; V was cut back by 4 bases and J by 3 bases. This CDR3 spans 15 amino acids. The germline V gene has CDR1 SGDLS and CDR2 YYNGEE. CDR3 loop: CASSPRASGVYEQYF. In DNA, the CDR3 is TGTGCCAGCAGCCCTCGGGCTAGCGGGGTCTACGAGCAGTACTTC.

This sequence joins TRBV6-6 and TRBJ2-2; the D is unclear. The germline V gene has CDR1 MNHNY and CDR2 SVGAGI (reference sequence). The CDR3 loop spans 14 amino acids. The V gene lost 0 bases and the J gene lost 7 bases, with 9 bases spanning the gap. In DNA form, the CDR3 reads TGTGCCAGCAGTTACTCGGCGGCTGTCGGGGAGCTGTTTTTT. Its protein product is CASSYSAAVGELFF.

The chain joins TRBV4-2 to TRBJ2-3; D remains unclear. V dropped 1 base and J dropped 3 bases, with 11 bases sitting between them. The germline gives CDR1 LGHNA, CDR2 YNFKEQ. The CDR3 has 15 residues. The CDR3 loop reads CASSQGAPTTDTQYF. The CDR3, as DNA: TGTGCCAGCAGCCAAGGGGCCCCGACAACAGATACGCAGTATTTT.

This clone was observed a handful of times. V gene TRBV19 combines with J gene TRBJ1-5; TRBD1 agrees at 7 bases. The CDR3 totals 13 residues. J gave up 4 bases and V 5 bases, and 2 bases lay outside the gene matches. Germline lookup yields CDR1 LNHDA and CDR2 SQIVND (reference sequence). CDR3 DNA: TGTGCCAGTAGTTTGACAGGGAATCAGCCCCAGCATTTT. Amino acids: CASSLTGNQPQHF.

The rearrangement joins TRBV7-9 to TRBJ2-7, with 9 bases fitting TRBD1. V trimming: 3 bases; J trimming: 5 bases; junction bases outside the gene matches: 5. Germline V gene data show CDR1 as SEHNR and CDR2 as FQNEAQ (reference sequence). The CDR3 extends over 14 amino acids. CDR3 DNA sequence: TGTGCCAGCAGCTTGGGACAGGGTAACGACGAGCAGTACTTC. Encoded protein: CASSLGQGNDEQYF.

The chain recombines TRBV6-1 with TRBJ1-1, with 7 positions matching TRBD1. V lost 5 bases and J lost 3; bases outside the gene matches: 9. The CDR3 spans 15 residues. CDR1 is MNHNS and CDR2 is SASEGT in the germline V gene. In DNA, the CDR3 is TGTGCCAGCAGTACAGGGGACAGACAGGACACTGAAGCTTTCTTT. This gives the protein CASSTGDRQDTEAFF.

J is TRBJ2-7 and V is TRBV2; TRBD2 matches 15 bases. The V and J ends lost 6 bases and 5 bases, in that order; junction bases with no gene match: 8. The CDR3 spans 16 residues. The germline V gene encodes CDR1 SNHLY and CDR2 FYNNEI. The CDR3 region has the DNA TGTGCCAGCAGCCCCGGACTAGCGGGGGGGCCTGACGAGCAGTACTTC. Its protein is CASSPGLAGGPDEQYF.

The V call is TRBV27, the J call TRBJ2-5, with D hard to call. This CDR3 has 14 amino acids. Trimming removed 3 bases at V and 6 bases at J, with 14 bases between. Germline CDR1 is MNHEY and CDR2 is SMNVEV (reference sequence). The DNA for the CDR3 is TGTGCCAGCAGTTTGTTTCCCGCTGCGAAGACCCAGTACTTC. Translating gives CASSLFPAAKTQYF.